The TCR beta chain under discussion was sequenced for a study of shared clonotypes between healthy human individuals. Using immunoSEQ multiplex PCR, the repertoire was profiled, and TCRdb retains in-frame clones only, with some absent. The repertoire holds 600,000 to 750,000 clones, with about nine tenths as singletons. This clone was found once. The clonotype originates from a young man in good health. Some clones in this sample may be carry-over from other donors' samples. Sequenced material: memory CD8+ T cells from PBMCs. The subset denotes: CD45RO+ cells pooled with CCR7-negative TemRA cells.

CDR3 protein: CASSETGGSCNEQFF. The CDR3 coding sequence is TGCGCCAGCAGTGAAACAGGGGGCTCTTGCAATGAGCAGTTCTTC. The rearrangement joins TRBV10-1 to TRBJ2-1; 9 bases are shared with TRBD1. The CDR3 contains 15 residues. The germline gives CDR1 WNHNN, CDR2 SYGVQD (reference sequence). J lost 6 bases, V lost 3 bases, and 6 bases had no gene match.